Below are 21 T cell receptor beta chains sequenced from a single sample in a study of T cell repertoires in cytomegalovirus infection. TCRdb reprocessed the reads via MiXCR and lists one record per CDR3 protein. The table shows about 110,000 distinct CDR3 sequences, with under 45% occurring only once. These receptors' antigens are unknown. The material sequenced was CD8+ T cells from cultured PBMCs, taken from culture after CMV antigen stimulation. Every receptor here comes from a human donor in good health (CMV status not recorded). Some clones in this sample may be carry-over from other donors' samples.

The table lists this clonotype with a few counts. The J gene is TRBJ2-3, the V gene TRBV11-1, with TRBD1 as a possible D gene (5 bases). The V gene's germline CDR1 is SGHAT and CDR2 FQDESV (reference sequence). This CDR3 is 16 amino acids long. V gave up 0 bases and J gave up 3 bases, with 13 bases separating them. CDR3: CASSLALQGETDTQYF. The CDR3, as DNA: TGTGCCAGCAGCTTAGCGTTGCAGGGTGAGACAGATACGCAGTATTTT.

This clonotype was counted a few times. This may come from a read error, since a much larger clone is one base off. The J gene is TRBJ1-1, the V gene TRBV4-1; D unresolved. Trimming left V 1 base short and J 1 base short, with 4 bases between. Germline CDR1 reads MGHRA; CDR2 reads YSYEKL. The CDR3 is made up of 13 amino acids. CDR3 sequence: CASSQGANTEAFF. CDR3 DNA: TGCGCCAGCAGCCAAGGGGCGAACACTGAAGCTTTCTTT.

In nucleotides, the CDR3 is TGTGCCAGCAGTCTCCAGACAGCCCCTAATGAAAAACTGTTTTTT. Residues: CASSLQTAPNEKLFF. This chain uses TRBV27 with TRBJ1-4; D perhaps matches TRBD1 (5 bases). The CDR3 length is 15 residues. V was shortened by 5 bases and J by 3 bases, with 13 bases between the two germline ends. The germline V gene has CDR1 MNHEY and CDR2 SMNVEV (reference sequence).

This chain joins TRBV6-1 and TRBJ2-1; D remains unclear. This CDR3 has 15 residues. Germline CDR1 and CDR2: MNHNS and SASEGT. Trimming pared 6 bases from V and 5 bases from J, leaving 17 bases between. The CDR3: CASSQGPEENNEQFF. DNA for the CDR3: TGTGCCAGCAGCCAAGGACCAGAAGAAAACAATGAGCAGTTCTTC.

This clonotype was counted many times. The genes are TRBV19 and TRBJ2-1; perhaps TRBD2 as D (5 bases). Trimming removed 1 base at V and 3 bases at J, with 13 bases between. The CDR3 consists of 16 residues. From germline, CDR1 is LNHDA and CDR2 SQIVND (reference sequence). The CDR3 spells CASSIGTGRHYNEQFF. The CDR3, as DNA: TGTGCCAGTAGTATAGGGACGGGAAGACACTACAATGAGCAGTTCTTC.

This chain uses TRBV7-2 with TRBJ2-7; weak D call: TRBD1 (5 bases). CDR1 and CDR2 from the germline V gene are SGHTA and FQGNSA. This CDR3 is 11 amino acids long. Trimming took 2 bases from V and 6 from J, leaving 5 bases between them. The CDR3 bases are TGTGCCAGCAGCTTAAGGGGCGAGCAGTACTTC. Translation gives CASSLRGEQYF.

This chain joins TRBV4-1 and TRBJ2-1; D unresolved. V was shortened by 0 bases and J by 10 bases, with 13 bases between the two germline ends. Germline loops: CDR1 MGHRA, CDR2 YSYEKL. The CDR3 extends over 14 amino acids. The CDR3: CASSQDPDSREQFF. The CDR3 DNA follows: TGCGCCAGCAGCCAAGATCCCGACTCGCGGGAGCAGTTCTTC.

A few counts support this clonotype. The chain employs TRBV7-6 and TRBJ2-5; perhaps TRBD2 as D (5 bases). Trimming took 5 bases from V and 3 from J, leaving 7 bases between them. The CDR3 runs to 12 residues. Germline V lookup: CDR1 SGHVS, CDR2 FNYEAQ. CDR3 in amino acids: CASSRGEETQYF. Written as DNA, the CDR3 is TGTGCCAGCAGCCGGGGAGAAGAGACCCAGTACTTC.

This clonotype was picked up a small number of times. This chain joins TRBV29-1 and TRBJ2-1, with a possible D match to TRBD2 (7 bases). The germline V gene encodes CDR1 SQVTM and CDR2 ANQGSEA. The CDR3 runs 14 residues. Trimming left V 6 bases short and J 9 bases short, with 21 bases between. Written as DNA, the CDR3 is TGCAGCGTGGCCGAGGGGGGGGTAAGGGTTGAGCAGTTCTTC. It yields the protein CSVAEGGVRVEQFF.

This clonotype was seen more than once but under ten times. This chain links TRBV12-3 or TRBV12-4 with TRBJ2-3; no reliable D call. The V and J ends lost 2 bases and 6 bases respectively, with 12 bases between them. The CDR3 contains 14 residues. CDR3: CASSLSRYKDTQYF. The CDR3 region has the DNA TGTGCCAGCAGTTTATCAAGATATAAGGATACGCAGTATTTT.

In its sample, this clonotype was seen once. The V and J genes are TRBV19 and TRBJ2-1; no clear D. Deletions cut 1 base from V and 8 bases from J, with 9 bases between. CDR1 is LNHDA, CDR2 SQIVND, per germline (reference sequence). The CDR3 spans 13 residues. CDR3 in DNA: TGTGCCAGTAGTATAGGAAGGGTACATGAGCAGTTCTTC. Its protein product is CASSIGRVHEQFF.

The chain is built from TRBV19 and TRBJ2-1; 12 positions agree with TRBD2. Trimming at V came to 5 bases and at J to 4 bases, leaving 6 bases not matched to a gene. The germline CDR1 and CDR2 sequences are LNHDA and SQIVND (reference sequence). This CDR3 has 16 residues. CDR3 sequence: CASSRLAGGPYNEQFF. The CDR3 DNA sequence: TGTGCCAGTAGTCGGCTAGCGGGGGGGCCGTACAATGAGCAGTTCTTC.

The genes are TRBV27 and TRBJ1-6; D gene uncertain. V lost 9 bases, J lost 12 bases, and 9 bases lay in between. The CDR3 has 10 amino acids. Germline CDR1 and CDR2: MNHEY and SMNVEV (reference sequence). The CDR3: CASRDRPLHF. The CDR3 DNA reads TGTGCCAGTAGAGATCGACCCCTCCACTTT.

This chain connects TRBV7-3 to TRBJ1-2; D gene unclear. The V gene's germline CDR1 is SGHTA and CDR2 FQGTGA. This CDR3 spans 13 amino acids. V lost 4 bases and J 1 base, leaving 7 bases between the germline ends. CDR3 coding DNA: TGTGCCAGCAGCTCGGACCATAACTATGGCTACACCTTC. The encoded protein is CASSSDHNYGYTF.

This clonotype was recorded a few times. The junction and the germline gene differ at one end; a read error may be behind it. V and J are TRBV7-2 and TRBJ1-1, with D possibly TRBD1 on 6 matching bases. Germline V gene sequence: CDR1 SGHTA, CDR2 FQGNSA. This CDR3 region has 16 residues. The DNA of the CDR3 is TGTGCCAGCAGCTTGGTCGGCAGGGGATTGAACATTGAAGCTTTCTTT. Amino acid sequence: CASSLVGRGLNIEAFF.

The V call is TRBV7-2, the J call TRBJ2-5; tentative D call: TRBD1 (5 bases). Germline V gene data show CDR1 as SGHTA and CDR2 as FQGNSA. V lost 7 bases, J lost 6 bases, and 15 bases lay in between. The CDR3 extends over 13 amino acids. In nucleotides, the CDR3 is TGTGCCAGCACCTCTGTGGGGCAAAAGACCCAGTACTTC. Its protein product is CASTSVGQKTQYF.

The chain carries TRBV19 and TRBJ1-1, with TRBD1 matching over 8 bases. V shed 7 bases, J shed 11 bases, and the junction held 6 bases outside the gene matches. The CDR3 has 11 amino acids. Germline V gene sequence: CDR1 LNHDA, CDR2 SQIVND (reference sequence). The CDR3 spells CASKGTGGAFF. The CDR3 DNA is TGTGCCAGTAAGGGAACAGGGGGGGCTTTCTTT.

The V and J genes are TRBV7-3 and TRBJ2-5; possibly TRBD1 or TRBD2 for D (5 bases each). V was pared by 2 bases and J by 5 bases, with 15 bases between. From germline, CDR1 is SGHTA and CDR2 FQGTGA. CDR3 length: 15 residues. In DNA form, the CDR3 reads TGTGCCAGCAGCTTAGGCGGGCGTTGGGGCGAGACCCAGTACTTC. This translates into CASSLGGRWGETQYF.

This chain's CDR3 is CASSDGQGQYEQYF. The CDR3 region has the DNA TGTGCCAGCAGCGACGGACAGGGGCAATACGAGCAGTACTTC. The V and J genes are TRBV2 and TRBJ2-7, with 9 bases that match TRBD1. V lost 6 bases and J lost 4; bases outside the gene matches: 7. The CDR3 totals 14 residues. Looked up from germline, CDR1 is SNHLY and CDR2 is FYNNEI.

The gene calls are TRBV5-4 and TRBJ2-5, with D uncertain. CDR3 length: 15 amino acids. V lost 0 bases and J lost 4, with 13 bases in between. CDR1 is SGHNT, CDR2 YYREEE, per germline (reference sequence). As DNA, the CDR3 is TGTGCCAGCAGCTTGGTTTCTGCCCTCAGAGAGACCCAGTACTTC. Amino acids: CASSLVSALRETQYF.

The DNA for the CDR3 is TGTGCCAGCAGCTTATATTCCAATCCAGGGACGTTTGAAGGCTACACCTTC. As protein: CASSLYSNPGTFEGYTF. This sequence joins TRBV7-8 and TRBJ1-2; TRBD1 is a possible D gene (5 bases). Germline loops: CDR1 SGHVS, CDR2 FQNEAQ. V was trimmed by 2 bases and J by 8 bases, leaving 24 bases between them. The CDR3 contains 17 residues.